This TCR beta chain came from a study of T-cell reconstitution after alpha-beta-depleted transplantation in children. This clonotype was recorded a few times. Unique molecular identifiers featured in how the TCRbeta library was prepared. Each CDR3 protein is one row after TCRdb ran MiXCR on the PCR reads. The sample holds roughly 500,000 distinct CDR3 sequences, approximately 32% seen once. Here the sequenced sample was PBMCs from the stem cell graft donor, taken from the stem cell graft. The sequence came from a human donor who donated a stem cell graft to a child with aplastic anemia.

CDR3 bases: TGTGCCAGCGGCCGGGACAGGGGCTACGAGCAGTACTTC. It translates to CASGRDRGYEQYF. The chain has TRBV6-2 or TRBV6-3 and TRBJ2-7; the match to TRBD1 covers 10 bases. The V gene end was trimmed by 8 bases and the J gene end by 3 bases; junction bases not matched to a gene: 4. Germline-derived CDR1 and CDR2 are MNHEY and SVGEGT. The CDR3 is made up of 13 amino acids.